This T cell receptor (beta chain) was documented in a study of long-term antiretroviral therapy in people with HIV. Study-level points and caveats: An increase in diversity followed ART, yet levels stayed below transplant donor controls.

Comment on this clone: Its specificity is unknown.

From germline, CDR1 is MDHEN and CDR2 SYDVKM. Trimming removed 9 bases from V and 0 bases from J; junction bases left unmatched: 5. The CDR3 spans 15 residues. With survey level as its setting, the immunoSEQ assay was v3.0. Using immunoSEQ multiplex PCR, the repertoire was profiled, and TCRdb retains in-frame clones only, with some absent. The data contain over 20,000 clones, around 83% of them singletons. The sample here was unsorted PBMCs, taken 3 years after starting antiretroviral therapy. The gene calls are TRBV28 and TRBJ2-2; 9 bases line up with TRBD1. This clonotype was sampled from a man between 18 and 29 years old with HIV. For the CDR3, the DNA is TGTGCCAGTTCCAGGACAGGGGCGAACACCGGGGAGCTGTTTTTT. Its protein product is CASSRTGANTGELFF. The whole variable domain, remainder taken from reference TRBV28 and TRBJ2-2, is DVKVTQSSRYLVKRTGEKVFLECVQDMDHENMFWYRQDPGLGLRLIYFSYDVKMKEKGDIPEGYSVSREKKERFSLILESASTNQTSMYLCASSRTGANTGELFFGEGSRLTVL.